The clone carrying this T cell receptor beta chain has just a few counts. Its antigen remains unknown. The sample comes from a study of T-cell reconstitution after alpha-beta-depleted transplantation in children. Germline V gene sequence: CDR1 SGHRS, CDR2 YFSETQ. There are 13 residues in the CDR3. Trimming left V 10 bases short and J 2 bases short, with 16 bases between. Construction of the TCRbeta library involved unique molecular identifiers. From the PCR reads, TCRdb called clonotypes with MiXCR, one entry per CDR3 protein. Found here are approximately 650,000 distinct CDR3 sequences, about an eighth of them singletons; the top ten hold 0.79%. Study results and limitations: The origin of alpha-beta T cells about two months after transplant was reportedly several hundred expanded graft clones. T-cell counts and diversity at one year post-transplant came mainly from newly produced T cells.

The sample here was PBMCs, taken before TCRalphabeta/CD19-depleted stem cell transplant. The chain uses TRBV5-1 and TRBJ2-7; weak D call: TRBD1 (6 bases). The TCR comes from a girl aged 2 to 10 with congenital amegakaryocytic thrombocytopenia, due to receive a stem cell transplant. CDR3: CAVQGGGTYEQYF. CDR3 nucleotides: TGCGCCGTTCAAGGGGGTGGCACCTACGAGCAGTACTTC.